This is a list of T cell receptor beta chains from one sample in a study of cytomegalovirus exposure and HLA in healthy donors. Clones were sequenced by immunoSEQ multiplex PCR, and TCRdb holds only the in-frame ones, with some missing. The sample has roughly 160,000 clones, approximately 83% seen once. The material sequenced was PBMCs. These receptors all stem from a boy under 10 years old in good health and CMV-seronegative. Each CDR3 is given with its conserved first and last residue. The order of the fields is J gene, clone size, V gene, D gene, CDR3 protein, CDR3 DNA. D genes are given only for firm matches. The size entry is marked missing in some rows and otherwise reads once, few, many or a size class.

>TRBJ2-3|NA|TRBV6-6|TRBD2
CASSYGRVAPDTQYF
TGTGCCAGCAGTTACGGGAGGGTAGCACCAGATACGCAGTATTTT
>TRBJ2-1|NA|TRBV20-1|NA
CSATGSYEQFF
TGCAGTGCTACAGGGTCCTATGAGCAGTTCTTC
>TRBJ1-1|NA|TRBV19|TRBD1
CASGHETGGVTEAFF
TGTGCCAGTGGGCATGAGACAGGGGGCGTCACTGAAGCTTTCTTT
>TRBJ2-1|NA|TRBV30|NA
CAWSVGAVTSYNEQFF
TGTGCCTGGAGTGTAGGTGCGGTTACCTCCTACAATGAGCAGTTCTTC
>TRBJ1-2|NA|TRBV5-1|NA
CASSLGQDYTF
TGCGCCAGCAGCTTGGGACAGGACTACACCTTC
>TRBJ2-2|NA|TRBV2|NA
CASSVGGTFGELFF
TGTGCCAGCAGTGTAGGCGGGACCTTCGGGGAGCTGTTTTTT
>TRBJ2-1|NA|TRBV7-2|TRBD2
CASSLAHQLAGGSNEQFF
TGTGCCAGCAGCTTAGCCCACCAACTAGCGGGAGGATCCAATGAGCAGTTCTTC
>TRBJ2-3|NA|TRBV18|NA
CASSPAPTDTQYF
TGTGCCAGCTCACCGGCCCCCACAGATACGCAGTATTTT
>TRBJ2-2|NA|TRBV2|NA
CASREGRELFF
TGTGCCAGCAGGGAGGGTCGGGAGCTGTTTTTT
>TRBJ1-3|NA|TRBV7-9|NA
CASSLALQGGLGNTIYF
TGTGCCAGCAGCTTAGCCCTACAGGGTGGGCTGGGGAACACCATATATTTT
>TRBJ2-4|NA|TRBV30|TRBD2
CAWSVRGGNIQYF
TGTGCCTGGAGTGTGCGGGGAGGGAACATTCAGTACTTC
>TRBJ1-5|NA|TRBV19|NA
CASTPGQSNQPQHF
TGTGCCAGTACCCCCGGACAGAGCAATCAGCCCCAGCATTTT
>TRBJ2-7|NA|TRBV7-9|TRBD1
CASSQIGTGLAYEQYF
TGTGCCAGCAGCCAGATAGGGACAGGGTTGGCCTACGAGCAGTACTTC
>TRBJ1-2|NA|TRBV5-4|NA
CASSLDQGLRGYTF
TGTGCCAGCAGCTTGGATCAGGGGCTCCGTGGCTACACCTTC
>TRBJ2-5|few|TRBV5-4|NA
CASSTVGGDQETQYF
TGTGCCAGCAGCACAGTTGGAGGAGACCAAGAGACCCAGTACTTC
>TRBJ2-5|NA|TRBV15|TRBD1
CATSRDRASGETQYF
TGTGCCACCAGCAGGGACAGGGCATCCGGAGAGACCCAGTACTTC